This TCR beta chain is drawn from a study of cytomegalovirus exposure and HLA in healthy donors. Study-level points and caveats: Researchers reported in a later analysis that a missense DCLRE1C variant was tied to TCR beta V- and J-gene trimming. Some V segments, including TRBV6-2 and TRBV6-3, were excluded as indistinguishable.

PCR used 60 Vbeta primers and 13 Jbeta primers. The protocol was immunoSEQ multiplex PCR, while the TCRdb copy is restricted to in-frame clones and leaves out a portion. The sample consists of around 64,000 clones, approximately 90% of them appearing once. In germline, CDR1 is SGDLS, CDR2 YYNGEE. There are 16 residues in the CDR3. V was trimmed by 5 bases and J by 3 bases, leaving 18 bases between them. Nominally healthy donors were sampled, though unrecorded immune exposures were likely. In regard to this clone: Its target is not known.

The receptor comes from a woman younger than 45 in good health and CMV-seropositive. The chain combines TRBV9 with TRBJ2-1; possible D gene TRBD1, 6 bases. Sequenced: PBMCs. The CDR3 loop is CASSSLRDTNYNEQFF. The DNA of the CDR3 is TGTGCCAGCAGTTCTCTAAGGGACACCAACTACAATGAGCAGTTCTTC.